This TCR beta chain was found in a study of T cells in Graves' hyperthyroidism and ophthalmopathy. CDR3 length equals 15 residues. CDR1 is SGHNT and CDR2 is YYREEE in the germline V gene (reference sequence). With 7 bases clipped from V and 8 bases from J, the junction kept 13 bases outside the gene matches. The TCR beta CDR3 regions underwent amplification using RNA transcripts as the source. HTBI primers were employed in a first-round RT-PCR of the TCR CDR3. TCRdb re-called the multiplex PCR reads with MiXCR, one entry per CDR3 protein. The data show 140,000 or so distinct CDR3 sequences, roughly a fifth seen once.

The chain employs TRBV5-4 and TRBJ1-3, with 9 nucleotides matching TRBD1. Sequenced sample: blood. The receptor comes from a woman between 50 and 59 years old with Graves' hyperthyroidism that later progressed to Graves' ophthalmopathy. The CDR3 nucleotides are TGTGCCAGCGGTCATTCCGGGACAGGGTCGGACACCATATATTTT. The encoded protein is CASGHSGTGSDTIYF.